The source of this T cell receptor (beta chain) is a study of shared clonotypes between healthy human individuals. Whole-study findings and limits: A reduction in generation probabilities was seen for non-shared clonotypes relative to those shared by all four donors.

Sequenced by immunoSEQ multiplex PCR; TCRdb stores in-frame clones only, minus some. The sample holds some 1.5 million clones; roughly 95% are singletons and the top ten take 0.95% to 1.5%. The CDR3 runs 17 residues. From germline, CDR1 is MGHDK and CDR2 SYGVNS. V was clipped by 4 bases and J by 0 bases, with 18 bases between them. With regard to this clone: Its antigen is as yet unknown.

Donation came from healthy HIV-negative adults that had no recent acute infections or vaccinations. This TCR was recovered from a man aged 25-45 years in good health. Sequenced: naive CD4+ T cells sorted from blood. Subset here: CD45RA+ positively selected. The gene calls are TRBV25-1 and TRBJ1-1; possible D gene TRBD1, 6 bases. CDR3 residues: CASSADSGGIMNTEAFF. DNA for the CDR3: TGTGCCAGCAGTGCCGATTCGGGGGGCATTATGAACACTGAAGCTTTCTTT.